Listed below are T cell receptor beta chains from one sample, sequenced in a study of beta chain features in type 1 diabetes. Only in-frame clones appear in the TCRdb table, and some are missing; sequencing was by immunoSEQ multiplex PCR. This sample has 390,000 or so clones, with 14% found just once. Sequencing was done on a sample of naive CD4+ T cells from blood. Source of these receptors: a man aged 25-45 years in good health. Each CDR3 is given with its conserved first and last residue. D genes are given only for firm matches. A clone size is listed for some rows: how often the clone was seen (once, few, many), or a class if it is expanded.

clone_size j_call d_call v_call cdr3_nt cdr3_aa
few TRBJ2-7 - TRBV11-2 TGTGCCAGCAGAAGAAGGGCATTAAGCTCCTACGAGCAGTACTTC CASRRRALSSYEQYF
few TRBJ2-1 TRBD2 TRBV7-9 TGTGCCAGCAGCTTAGGCGGGAGGCGCCCGTTCTTC CASSLGGRRPFF
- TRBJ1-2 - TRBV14 TGTGCCAGCAGCCAAGGATCGCACTATGGCTACACCTTC CASSQGSHYGYTF
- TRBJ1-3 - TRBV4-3 TGCGCCAGCAGCCAAGACTTTAGTGCTGGAAACACCATATATTTT CASSQDFSAGNTIYF
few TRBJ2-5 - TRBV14 TGTGCCAGCAGCCAAGTAGGTTCGAGCGTCGGGGAGACCCAGTACTTC CASSQVGSSVGETQYF
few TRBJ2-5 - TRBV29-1 TGCAGCGTCGCACTAGCTGCACAAGAGACCCAGTACTTC CSVALAAQETQYF
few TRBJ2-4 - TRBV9 TGTGCCAGCAGCGAGGGTTGGGCGGTGGACATTCAGTACTTC CASSEGWAVDIQYF
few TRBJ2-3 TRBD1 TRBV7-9 TGTGCCAGCAGCTCAGACAGGGCCACAGATACGCAGTATTTT CASSSDRATDTQYF
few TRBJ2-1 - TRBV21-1 TGTGCCAGCAGCCACTTGAATGAGCAGTTCTTC CASSHLNEQFF
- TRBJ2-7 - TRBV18 TGTGCCAGCTCATTTTCGGAATACGAGCAGTACTTC CASSFSEYEQYF
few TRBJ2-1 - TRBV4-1 TGCGCCAGCAGCCAAGTCCCCCGGAGGTTCGATGAGCAGTTCTTC CASSQVPRRFDEQFF
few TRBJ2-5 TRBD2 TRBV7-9 TGTGCCAGCAGCTTAGTGGCGTTTAGCGGGAGACCGAAGGAGACCCAGTACTTC CASSLVAFSGRPKETQYF
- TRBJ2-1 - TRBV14 TGTGCCAGCAACCTATGGGCAGGGCCCGGCTATGAGCAGTTCTTC CASNLWAGPGYEQFF
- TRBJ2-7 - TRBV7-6 TGTGCCAGCAGCTTAGGGCCGACGGAGTACGAGCAGTACTTC CASSLGPTEYEQYF
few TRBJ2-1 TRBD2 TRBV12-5 TGTGCTAGTGGTTTGGGACTAGCGGACAATGAGCAGTTCTTC CASGLGLADNEQFF
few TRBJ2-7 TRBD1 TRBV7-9 TGTGCCAGCAGCCATGACTGGGACAGGAGCTACGAGCAGTACTTC CASSHDWDRSYEQYF
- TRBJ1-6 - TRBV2 TGTGCCAGCAGTGAAGGGCCGAGGAACTCACCCCTCCACTTT CASSEGPRNSPLHF
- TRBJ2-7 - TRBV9 TGTGCCAGCAGCGTAGGTTCTAGCTCCTACGAGCAGTACTTC CASSVGSSSYEQYF
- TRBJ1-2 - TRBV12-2 TGTGCAAGTCGCTTAGACAGAGACTATGGCTACACCTTC CASRLDRDYGYTF
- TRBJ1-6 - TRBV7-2 TGTGCCAGCAGCTTCCCCCCCATTTCACCCCTCCACTTT CASSFPPISPLHF
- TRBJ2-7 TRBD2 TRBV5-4 TGTGCCAGCAGCTTGGTTAGCGGGGCCTACGAGCAGTACTTC CASSLVSGAYEQYF
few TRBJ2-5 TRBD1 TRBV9 TGTGCCAGCAGCGCCAGACAGGGTCAAGAGACCCAGTACTTC CASSARQGQETQYF
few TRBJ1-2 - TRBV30 TGTGCCTGGACAGACTCCTACTTCATCTATGGCTACACCTTC CAWTDSYFIYGYTF
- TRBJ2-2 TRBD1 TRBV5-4 TGTGCCAGCAGCTCCGGGACAGAGGCTACCGGGGAGCTGTTTTTT CASSSGTEATGELFF
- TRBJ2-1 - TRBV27 TGTGCCACCACAAAATATGAGCAGTTCTTC CATTKYEQFF
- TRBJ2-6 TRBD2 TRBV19 TGTGCCAGTAGTATTAGCGGGAACTCTGGGGCCAACGTCCTGACTTTC CASSISGNSGANVLTF
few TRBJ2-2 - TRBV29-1 TGCAGCGGTGTGGAGGGAACCGGGGAGCTGTTTTTT CSGVEGTGELFF
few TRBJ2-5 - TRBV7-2 TGTGCCAGCAGCTTAGTTGGCCGGGGCGCTTTACAAGAGACCCAGTACTTC CASSLVGRGALQETQYF
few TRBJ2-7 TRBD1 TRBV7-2 TGTGCCAGCAGCTTGGGACAGACCTTCTCCTACGAGCAGTACTTC CASSLGQTFSYEQYF
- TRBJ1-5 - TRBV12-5 TGTGCTAGTGGTGCCCCGGGGAATCAGCCCCAGCATTTT CASGAPGNQPQHF
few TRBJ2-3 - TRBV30 TGTGCCTGGGCTAGGTGGGGGCCCCAGACAGATACGCAGTATTTT CAWARWGPQTDTQYF
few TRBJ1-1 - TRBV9 TGTGCCAGCAGCGTAGGCGTTGTGGGAAACAGAGAAGCTTTCTTT CASSVGVVGNREAFF
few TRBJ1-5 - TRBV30 TGTGCCTGGACATGGGGTGGCGATCAGCCCCAGCATTTT CAWTWGGDQPQHF
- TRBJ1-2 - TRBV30 TGTGCCTGGAGTATTGGGGGTGGCTATGGCTACACCTTC CAWSIGGGYGYTF
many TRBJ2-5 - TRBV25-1 TGTGCCAGCGGGAGTACAGGGTTTCAAGAGACCCAGTACTTC CASGSTGFQETQYF
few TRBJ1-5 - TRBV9 TGTGCCAGCAGCACGGACGGAGGCAATCAGCCCCAGCATTTT CASSTDGGNQPQHF
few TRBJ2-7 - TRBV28 TGTGCCAGCAGTTTAGACGGGGGCCCCGTTTACGAGCAGTACTTC CASSLDGGPVYEQYF
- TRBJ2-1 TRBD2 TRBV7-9 TGTGCCAGCAGCTCGGTAGCTTTACTAGCGGGGGGACAGTTCTTC CASSSVALLAGGQFF
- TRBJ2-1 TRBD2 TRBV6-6 TGTGCCAGCAGGGGTAGCGGGGAGTACAATGAGCAGTTCTTC CASRGSGEYNEQFF
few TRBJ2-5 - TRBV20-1 TGCAGTGCCCAGACGAGAGAGACCCAGTACTTC CSAQTRETQYF
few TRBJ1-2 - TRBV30 TGTGCCTTGGGACTGCGGTATGGCTACACCTTC CALGLRYGYTF
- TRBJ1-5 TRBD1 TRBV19 TGTGCCAGTAGGGGGACAGAATATCAGCCCCAGCATTTT CASRGTEYQPQHF
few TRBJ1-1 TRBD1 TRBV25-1 TGTGCCAGCAGTGTATCCGGGACAGGGAACACTGAAGCTTTCTTT CASSVSGTGNTEAFF
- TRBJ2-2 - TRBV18 TGTGCCAGCTCACCACCAGGGGCTCGAGGGACCGGGGAGCTGTTTTTT CASSPPGARGTGELFF
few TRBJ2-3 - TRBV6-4 TGTGCCAGCAGTGACGGGGGAGCGACAGATACGCAGTATTTT CASSDGGATDTQYF
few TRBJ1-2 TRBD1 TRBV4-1 TGCGCCAGCAGCCAAGTCACAGGGGGCGGAGGTCTAAGCTACACCTTC CASSQVTGGGGLSYTF
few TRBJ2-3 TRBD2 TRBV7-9 TGTGCCACTGCCCTAGCGGGGTCTAGCACAGATACGCAGTATTTT CATALAGSSTDTQYF
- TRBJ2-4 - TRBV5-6 TGTGCCAGCAGCTTAGATAAACCGGGACCCCAGTACTTC CASSLDKPGPQYF
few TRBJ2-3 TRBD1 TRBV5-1 TGCGCCAGCCGGACAGGGTCTACAGATACGCAGTATTTT CASRTGSTDTQYF
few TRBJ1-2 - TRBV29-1 TGCAGCGGGACCTACGAGGGCTATGGCTACACCTTC CSGTYEGYGYTF